This TCR beta chain was captured by sequencing in a study of vaccination effects on CD4 cells after COVID-19. Study findings and constraints: Limitations: small convalescent group and missing early post-infection timepoints.

The CDR3 loop spans 15 amino acids. V was clipped by 2 bases and J by 2 bases; unmatched bases: 4. CDR1 is LGHDT, CDR2 YNNKEL, per germline (reference sequence). Using immunoSEQ multiplex PCR, the repertoire was profiled, and TCRdb retains in-frame clones only, with some absent. The sample contains 30,000 to 35,000 clones, just under 75% of which appear only once. About this clone: What it binds is not known.

Subsequent to less than eleven days of culture, CD4+ T cells were isolated. All study participants received two doses of BNT162b2 or mRNA-1273 vaccine. Vaccine recipients lacked prior SARS-CoV-2 infection and had negative nucleocapsid antibodies. The authors exchanged half the medium for IL-2 medium on days 3 and 7. The rearrangement uses TRBV3-1 (or the pseudogene TRBV3-2) and TRBJ1-2, with 8 positions matching TRBD1. Material: CD4+ T cells from PBMCs cultured without peptide, obtained after COVID-19 vaccination. This clonotype was sampled from a human donor who received a COVID-19 vaccine. CDR3 in DNA: TGTGCCAGCAGCCAACAGGGGGCGTGGAACTATGGCTACACCTTC. This sequence encodes CASSQQGAWNYGYTF.